The 17 T cell receptor beta chains below come from one sample, sequenced in a study of T-cell memory formation after mild COVID-19. One entry per CDR3 protein results from TCRdb running MiXCR on the 5' RACE reads. Of under 150,000 distinct CDR3 sequences in the sample, around a sixth were seen once. The source material was PBMCs or a T cell subset sorted from them (not recorded which). The origin of the receptors is an adult woman who had mild COVID-19 (a few samples of this study predate the infection). Cell type and time point are not known.

V usage is TRBV7-9 and J usage is TRBJ2-7; 11 bases match TRBD2. With V trimmed by 5 bases and J by 1 base, 4 bases remained unmatched. The CDR3 is 15 amino acids. Germline V gene lookup returns CDR1 SEHNR and CDR2 FQNEAQ (reference sequence). The CDR3 nucleotides are TGTGCCAGCAGCATGACTAGCGGGAAGTCCTACGAGCAGTACTTC. Protein: CASSMTSGKSYEQYF.

This chain joins TRBV11-2 and TRBJ2-2, with TRBD2 matching over 7 bases. This CDR3 has 17 amino acids. J gave up 4 bases and V 3 bases, and 11 bases lay outside the gene matches. CDR1 and CDR2 (germline): SGHAT, FQNNGV. The chain's CDR3 is CASSLAGQRDFTGELFF. The CDR3 DNA sequence: TGTGCCAGCAGCTTGGCCGGCCAGCGGGACTTCACCGGGGAGCTGTTTTTT.

The J gene is TRBJ2-7, the V gene TRBV7-9; perhaps TRBD2 as D (7 bases). V lost 2 bases to trimming and J lost 6 bases, with 14 bases between them. Germline V gene sequence: CDR1 SEHNR, CDR2 FQNEAQ (reference sequence). The CDR3 totals 14 residues. The CDR3 here is CASSLLAGAGEQYF. CDR3 bases: TGTGCCAGCAGCTTATTGGCGGGGGCTGGCGAGCAGTACTTC.

This clonotype was detected only a few times. The V and J genes are TRBV9 and TRBJ2-7, with D possibly being TRBD1 or TRBD2 (8 bases each). The germline V gene encodes CDR1 SGDLS and CDR2 YYNGEE. V lost 0 bases to trimming and J lost 0 bases, with 13 bases between them. The CDR3 has 16 residues. This CDR3 reads CASSVGQGTSSYEQYF. CDR3 nucleotides: TGTGCCAGCAGCGTAGGACAGGGGACTAGCTCCTACGAGCAGTACTTC. Based on the CDR3 plus reference TRBV9 and TRBJ2-7, the full variable domain is DSGVTQTPKHLITATGQRVTLRCSPRSGDLSVYWYQQSLDQGLQFLIQYYNGEERAKGNILERFSAQQFPDLHSELNLSSLELGDSALYFCASSVGQGTSSYEQYFGPGTRLTVT.

This clonotype turned up a few times. This chain joins TRBV11-3 and TRBJ2-1; no reliable D call. Trimming took 4 bases from V and 3 from J, leaving 13 bases between them. Germline CDR1 is SGHNT and CDR2 is YENEEA. The CDR3 runs 15 residues. This CDR3 reads CASSWTRTLYNEQFF. The CDR3 bases are TGTGCCAGCAGCTGGACCCGGACCCTCTACAATGAGCAGTTCTTC.

The sample holds a few counts of this clonotype. This sequence joins TRBV12-3 or TRBV12-4 and TRBJ2-3; possibly TRBD1 or TRBD2 for D (5 bases each). CDR3 length equals 13 residues. Trimming stripped 7 bases from V and 2 bases from J, with 10 bases between. The CDR3 DNA is TGTGCCAGCACTAGGGGAGCCACAGATACGCAGTATTTT. Its translation is CASTRGATDTQYF.

The V call is TRBV10-3, the J call TRBJ1-5; no reliable D call. The CDR3 is 15 amino acids. The ends were cut back, 3 bases at V and 4 bases at J, with 13 bases in the middle. CDR1 is ENHRY, CDR2 SYGVKD, per germline. The CDR3 sequence: CAISDGSVGNQPQHF. The CDR3 nucleotides read TGTGCCATCAGTGACGGCTCTGTGGGTAATCAGCCCCAGCATTTT.

The chain is built from TRBV30 and TRBJ1-1; 8 nucleotides match TRBD1. Germline values: CDR1 GTSNPN, CDR2 SVGIG (reference sequence). The CDR3 has 14 residues. Trimming took 5 bases from V and 8 from J; bases not matched to a gene: 13. CDR3 DNA: TGTGCCTGGGGACAGGGAGGCGGGCGCCGAGAAGCTTTCTTT. It codes for CAWGQGGGRREAFF.

CDR3 nucleotides: TGTGCCAGCAGAATTGGGTCGGGAGGTCCCGGGGAGCTGTTTTTT. Protein: CASRIGSGGPGELFF. The chain carries TRBV28 and TRBJ2-2, with 7 bases lining up with TRBD2. Germline CDR1 and CDR2: MDHEN and SYDVKM. Trimming cost V 6 bases and J 6 bases; bases outside gene matches: 10. CDR3 length: 15 residues.

CDR3 amino acids: CASSMGLAYNEQFF. In DNA, the CDR3 is TGTGCCAGCAGCATGGGACTAGCTTACAATGAGCAGTTCTTC. The rearrangement links TRBV6-2 or TRBV6-3 to TRBJ2-1; 9 nucleotides match TRBD2. This CDR3 spans 14 amino acids. CDR1 MNHEY and CDR2 SVGEGT come from the germline V gene. J was trimmed by 4 bases and V by 6 bases; bases with no gene match: 4.

This clonotype has a handful of counts. The CDR3 bases are TGTGCCAGCAGCTTTACGGGAGGTCGGTCGGATACGCAGTATTTT. It encodes CASSFTGGRSDTQYF. The V gene is TRBV7-2, the J gene TRBJ2-3; 7 nucleotides agree with TRBD2. This CDR3 is built from 15 residues. The germline gives CDR1 SGHTA, CDR2 FQGNSA. Trimming cost V 3 bases and J 6 bases; bases outside gene matches: 9.

In its sample, this clonotype was seen a few times. This chain links TRBV7-8 with TRBJ2-5, with D uncertain. Trimming stripped 6 bases from V and 5 bases from J, with 25 bases between. The CDR3 contains 17 residues. CDR1 is SGHVS, CDR2 FQNEAQ, per germline. The CDR3 nucleotides read TGTGCCAGCAGACTACAATGGGCCACCCGGCCCCAGGAGACCCAGTACTTC. It codes for CASRLQWATRPQETQYF. Based on the CDR3 plus reference TRBV7-8 and TRBJ2-5, the full variable domain is GAGVSQSPRYKVAKRGQDVALRCDPISGHVSLFWYQQALGQGPEFLTYFQNEAQLDKSGLPSDRFFAERPEGSVSTLKIQRTQQEDSAVYLCASRLQWATRPQETQYFGPGTRLLVL.

J is TRBJ2-6 and V is TRBV12-3 or TRBV12-4; unclear D gene. The CDR3 loop spans 15 amino acids. V was pared by 2 bases and J by 1 base, with 6 bases between. The CDR3 region is CASSLHGSGANVLTF. As DNA, the CDR3 is TGTGCCAGCAGTTTACACGGGTCTGGGGCCAACGTCCTGACTTTC.

V gene TRBV20-1 combines with J gene TRBJ2-2; 9 bases line up with TRBD1. This CDR3 region has 18 residues. Per germline, CDR1 DFQATT and CDR2 SNEGSKA (reference sequence). The trim removed 0 bases at V and 1 base at J, leaving 9 bases unmatched. The CDR3, as DNA: TGCAGTGCTAGAGATCTATTGGGGACAGGGAAGAACACCGGGGAGCTGTTTTTT. It is translated as CSARDLLGTGKNTGELFF.

This clonotype has a handful of counts. V is TRBV5-1 and J is TRBJ2-1; 10 nucleotides agree with TRBD2. Losses at the gene ends were 4 bases for V and 9 bases for J; bases not matched to a gene: 7. The CDR3 totals 14 residues. Per germline, CDR1 SGHRS and CDR2 YFSETQ. The CDR3 region has the DNA TGCGCCAGCAGCGTAGGACTAGCGGACGGTGAGCAGTTCTTC. It specifies CASSVGLADGEQFF.

This clonotype was recorded only once. This chain connects TRBV7-8 to TRBJ1-6; TRBD1 matches at 9 bases. The CDR3 loop spans 15 amino acids. The V gene end was trimmed by 1 base and the J gene end by 7 bases; junction bases not matched to a gene: 2. The germline V gene encodes CDR1 SGHVS and CDR2 FQNEAQ. The CDR3, as DNA: TGTGCCAGCAGCTTAGACACAGGGGGCAATTCACCCCTCCACTTT. This encodes CASSLDTGGNSPLHF.

This clonotype was seen only a few times. J is TRBJ2-1 and V is TRBV7-3, with 7 bases identical to TRBD2. CDR3 length equals 14 residues. Trimming at V came to 2 bases and at J to 9 bases, leaving 7 bases not matched to a gene. Germline V CDR1 and CDR2: SGHTA, FQGTGA. The chain's CDR3 is CASSLQAGVGEQFF. CDR3 DNA: TGTGCCAGCAGCTTACAGGCGGGAGTTGGTGAGCAGTTCTTC.